This TCR beta chain was sequenced for a study of T cells after yellow fever vaccination. Looking at the study overall: Fractions low in cell number were prepared with SMART-Seq v4 Ultra Low Input.

TCRdb analysed the 5' RACE reads with MiXCR anew, one entry per CDR3 protein. This table holds approximately 350,000 distinct CDR3 sequences, around a tenth found once. V was cut by 1 base and J by 3 bases, with 9 bases left in between. There are 15 residues in the CDR3. Per the germline V gene, CDR1 is PRHDT and CDR2 is FYEKMQ (reference sequence). A single count supports this clonotype. The TCR sequence derives from a man between 18 and 29 years old who received the YFV17D yellow fever vaccine. The chain joins TRBV13 to TRBJ2-2; D gene uncertain. The sequenced sample was PBMCs, obtained on the day of the first yellow fever vaccination. This CDR3 is CASSLAGFDTGELFF. The CDR3, as DNA: TGTGCCAGCAGCTTAGCCGGGTTTGACACCGGGGAGCTGTTTTTT.